These 11 T cell receptor beta chains share one sample of origin, sequenced in a study of shared clonotypes between healthy human individuals. TCRdb's table, derived via immunoSEQ multiplex PCR, lists solely in-frame clones and lacks some. The sample contains some 740,000 clones, nearly 95% of which appear only once. Terminally differentiated effector memory CD45RA+ cells were excluded from the naive CD8 cells, which were CD45RO-negative and positively selected for CCR7. Sequencing was performed on naive CD8+ T cells sorted from blood. The receptors originated from a man younger than 40 in good health.

Points on this clone: The same CDR3 also results from other DNA sequences found in this sample. The chain carries TRBV10-3 and TRBJ2-7, with D uncertain. Trimming left V 0 bases short and J 1 base short, with 1 base between. Germline loops: CDR1 ENHRY, CDR2 SYGVKD. The CDR3 contains 12 residues. The CDR3, as DNA: TGTGCCATCAGTGAGTCATCCTACGAGCAGTACTTC. The encoded protein is CAISESSYEQYF.

V and J are TRBV29-1 and TRBJ2-1; the D gene could be TRBD1 or TRBD2 (5 bases each). Germline V gene data show CDR1 as SQVTM and CDR2 as ANQGSEA. The length of the CDR3 is 15 residues. With 4 bases removed from V and 4 bases from J, the gap between germline ends came to 17 bases. CDR3 in amino acids: CSVVFLGTPYNEQFF. The CDR3 nucleotides are TGCAGCGTTGTATTTTTAGGGACCCCTTACAATGAGCAGTTCTTC.

The genes are TRBV10-3 and TRBJ2-1, with D tentatively TRBD2 (5 bases). V was shortened by 3 bases and J by 5 bases, with 17 bases between the two germline ends. The CDR3 sequence is 16 residues long. CDR1 and CDR2 from the germline V gene are ENHRY and SYGVKD. Here the CDR3 DNA reads TGTGCCATCAGTGATGCTAGCCGCATCGTCGACAATGAGCAGTTCTTC. This sequence encodes CAISDASRIVDNEQFF.

The rearrangement links TRBV9 to TRBJ2-7, with no clear D. The CDR3 is made up of 14 amino acids. Trimming removed 0 bases from V and 0 bases from J, with 7 bases in between. The germline V gene has CDR1 SGDLS and CDR2 YYNGEE. The CDR3 protein is CASSVGTNSYEQYF. The DNA for the CDR3 is TGTGCCAGCAGCGTAGGCACGAACTCCTACGAGCAGTACTTC.

Comments on this clone: This clone may be a read error of a much larger clone one base away. The rearrangement uses TRBV11-3 and TRBJ2-2; TRBD1 might be the D (6 bases). The germline V gene has CDR1 SGHNT and CDR2 YENEEA. The CDR3 consists of 13 residues. Trimming left V 6 bases short and J 1 base short, with 6 bases between. The chain's CDR3 is CASRDRNTGELFF. In nucleotides, the CDR3 is TGTGCCAGCAGGGACAGGAACACCGGGGAGCTGTTTTTT.

This chain joins TRBV2 and TRBJ2-3; no clear D gene. Germline CDR1 and CDR2: SNHLY and FYNNEI. This CDR3 comprises 12 residues. Trimming left V 8 bases short and J 0 bases short, with 6 bases between. CDR3 residues: CASPASTDTQYF. CDR3 sequence (DNA): TGTGCCAGCCCGGCGAGCACAGATACGCAGTATTTT.

The CDR3 region is CASSLRSGGTQAGELFF. The CDR3 nucleotides read TGTGCCAGCAGCCTAAGGTCTGGGGGGACTCAAGCCGGGGAGCTGTTTTTT. The chain employs TRBV7-3 and TRBJ2-2, with TRBD2 as a possible D gene (6 bases). The V gene lost 5 bases and the J gene lost 6 bases, with 22 bases spanning the gap. The CDR3 loop spans 17 amino acids. Germline V gene sequence: CDR1 SGHTA, CDR2 FQGTGA. The complete variable domain, with remaining parts taken from reference TRBV7-3 and TRBJ2-2, reads GAGVSQTPSNKVTEKGKYVELRCDPISGHTALYWYRQSLGQGPEFLIYFQGTGAADDSGLPNDRFFAVRPEGSVSTLKIQRTERGDSAVYLCASSLRSGGTQAGELFFGEGSRLTVL.

V is TRBV4-1 and J is TRBJ1-5; the D gene is possibly TRBD1 (5 bases). Deletions cut 0 bases from V and 0 bases from J, with 18 bases between. This CDR3 is 19 amino acids long. Per germline, CDR1 MGHRA and CDR2 YSYEKL. CDR3 DNA sequence: TGCGCCAGCAGCCAAGATCGTCAGGGCAGGATGGGTAGCAATCAGCCCCAGCATTTT. Encoded protein: CASSQDRQGRMGSNQPQHF.

V and J are TRBV6-1 and TRBJ1-3, with no clear D. This CDR3 spans 12 amino acids. Germline V gives CDR1 MNHNS, CDR2 SASEGT. V lost 4 bases to trimming and J lost 7 bases, with 8 bases between them. The CDR3 region has the DNA TGTGCCAGCAGTGGGTTCAGTAACACCATATATTTT. Its translation is CASSGFSNTIYF.

Note on this clone: The sample holds other DNA sequences that translate to the same CDR3. The chain uses TRBV11-2 and TRBJ2-1; 13 positions agree with TRBD2. The CDR3 is 17 amino acids. V lost 1 base to trimming and J lost 0 bases; unmatched junction nucleotides: 0. Germline V gives CDR1 SGHAT, CDR2 FQNNGV. The CDR3 is CASSLGTSGSSYNEQFF. For the CDR3, the DNA is TGTGCCAGCAGCTTAGGGACTAGCGGGAGCTCCTACAATGAGCAGTTCTTC.

The chain combines TRBV4-1 with TRBJ2-5; the D call may be TRBD1 or TRBD2 (5 bases each). Trimming removed 3 bases at V and 2 bases at J, with 19 bases between. This CDR3 is built from 17 residues. The V gene's germline CDR1 is MGHRA and CDR2 YSYEKL. CDR3 residues: CASSQLGVVNEQETQYF. The CDR3 DNA is TGCGCCAGCAGCCAGTTGGGGGTCGTGAACGAACAAGAGACCCAGTACTTC.